The sequence of this T cell receptor beta chain was determined in a study of cytomegalovirus exposure and HLA in healthy donors (dated by TCRdb to about 2017). For context, the study as a whole: In an earlier analysis of 587 of the donors, 276 Gb of sequence data and 117 million unique TCR beta sequences from roughly 190 million T cells were reported. In an earlier analysis of 500 to 650 of the donors, high-throughput TCR beta sequencing was used to judge whether each TCR beta V gene segment behaved as functional or pseudogenic. An early release covering about 600 HLA-typed donors comprised 300 to 350 gigabases of sequencing data and tens of millions of unique TCR sequences. Across some 400 genotyped donors of the cohort, an average of roughly 230,000 unique TCR beta nucleotide sequences per donor were sequenced, and 15% to 20% of those sequences were non-productive. A later genetic analysis took genome-wide SNP genotypes for 398 of the 666 donors and used that subset as a discovery cohort. The later analysis used no new phenotypic data to find candidate immune exposures, relying instead on TCR beta sequences and their occurrence across donors. To study patterns of TCR occurrence, a later analysis re-analyzed previously published TCR beta repertoires from 550 to 800 donors and added high-resolution HLA genotyping. The aim of the study was to test whether cataloging public T cell receptors could identify signatures of past pathogen exposure. To predict cytomegalovirus infection status, the study combined high-throughput TCR immunosequencing, statistical association of individual TCRs with disease status, and machine learning. Every repertoire in the discovery cohort had been generated on one and the same sequencing platform. Both class I and class II loci were covered by HLA typing, at four-digit resolution. Donor age, sex, ethnicity and CMV serostatus were compiled together with the repertoire data. Along with the approximately 600-subject first cohort, a separate validation cohort of 120 different subjects was used. Typing coverage differed by locus: A, B, C, DRB1 and DQB1 were typed in roughly 620-630 donors, DQA1 in 500 to 550, DPA1 in roughly 590, and DPB1 in about 450. The T cell repertoires of 550 to 850 subjects were profiled by immunosequencing and related to cytomegalovirus serostatus. Five DR-DQ haplotypes were handled as single units for association and clustering, since linkage in the cohort was strong. Among the roughly 370 genotyped donors, 75% to 90% belonged to the genetic ancestry cluster associated with self-reported Caucasian donors. Overall study outcomes, separate from this receptor: At a false discovery rate of 0.05, a later analysis linked around 15,000 TCR beta sequences to specific HLA alleles. The presence/absence analyses assumed that sequencing depth was roughly uniform across donors, and that assumption may not be true. A cluster of highly shared sequence variants was judged likely to be a technical artifact of the sequencing pipeline. The study listed 150 to 200 TCR beta chains as associated with cytomegalovirus. Linkage disequilibrium might explain the correlated functional status among segregating V segments, but an unknown experimental factor could not be ruled out. According to the authors, the approach could potentially be generalized to other disease states and immunological phenotypes. In both the original and validation cohorts, the classifier was reported to diagnose cytomegalovirus status with high specificity and sensitivity. Assigning TCR associations to individual alleles was difficult when HLA alleles, especially DR and DQ, strongly co-occurred. For the cohort, immune exposure information was limited to CMV serostatus. V-gene and J-gene trimming of TCR beta chains was associated with a missense DCLRE1C variant in a later genetic analysis, and the association was replicated in an independent cohort. In an earlier analysis of over 550 of the donors, most TCR beta V segments were observed in productive rearrangements about 87% or about 30% of the time, broadly matching IMGT annotations. Most TCR sequences were seen in very few donors, while some public TCRs were found in many individuals. In a later genetic analysis, fewer N-insertions in productive TCRs were reported among donors in an Asian-associated ancestry cluster than the roughly 700-donor mean. In this cohort, only TCR beta chains were sequenced, and detectable features were limited by the absence of alpha or paired-chain data. Because the 87-base-pair reads could not distinguish some IMGT-functional V segments, including TRBV6-2 and TRBV6-3, those segments were excluded. Three of the identified cytomegalovirus-associated TCR beta chains were confirmed in vitro to be specific for cytomegalovirus antigens. Compared with equally common non-associated chains, HLA-associated TCR beta chains in a later analysis were more clonally expanded and had lower generation probabilities. In a later analysis, TCR association rates were found to vary across HLA loci, with the most associated TCRs seen for DRB1 alleles and the fewest for HLA-C alleles. Several of the top co-occurrence clusters appeared to be linked to parvovirus B19, influenza, CMV and Epstein-Barr virus, according to a later analysis. Because counts were too low, seventeen rarely observed V segments, including chromosome 9 orphons, were left out of the earlier analysis of several hundred of the donors. According to a later analysis, most CMV-associated TCR beta chains appeared to be HLA-restricted, and the HLA associations seemed to be driven largely by CMV exposure. A further reported finding was that TCR beta sequences accurately predicted the HLA-A and HLA-B alleles for most subjects in the first cohort. Because HLA typing was missing for some donors at each locus, association tests included only the typed subset.

As regards this clone: Its antigen has not been determined. Base-call qualities are not available, and no considerably larger clone is one nucleotide away. Other nucleotide sequences in the sample specify the same CDR3.

CDR1 and CDR2, per the germline V gene, are ENHRY and SYGVKD. Trimming accounts for 6 bases at V and 8 bases at J, while the number of junction bases matched to no gene is 11. CDR3 length: 14 amino acids, cysteine to phenylalanine. The only DNA kept is the CDR3, 42 bases in frame from the first base. Preparation of the library involved the immunoSEQ multiplex PCR assay. A mixture of 60 forward primers for TCR Vbeta segments and 13 reverse primers for TCR Jbeta segments was used in the multiplex PCR. The CDR3 region of rearranged TCR beta genes was amplified from genomic DNA by a multiplex PCR assay. The Illumina HiSeq System was used to sequence the amplified TCR beta libraries as 87-base-pair reads. Under the source paper's analysis protocol: A later analysis tallied 70 million to 100 million unique TCR beta chains across the 700 or so repertoires, and about 10 million of those chains were shared by two or more donors. Raw reads were error-corrected and collapsed into unique sequences with a nearest-neighbor algorithm that merged closely related sequences to remove PCR and sequencing errors. Alignment of CDR3 sequences to IMGT reference sequences was used to assign V, D and J gene segments. For a sequence to be retained, a match of at least six nucleotides was required to both a V gene segment and a J gene segment. Rearrangements were classified as productive when the CDR3 lacked stop codons and remained in frame with V and J, and all other rearrangements were classified as non-productive. CDR3 was defined according to IMGT convention as the region running from the second conserved V-encoded cysteine to the conserved J-encoded phenylalanine. In an earlier analysis of more than 550 of the donors, sequences lacking an unambiguous match to a single V gene segment were excluded. An earlier analysis of fewer than 750 of the donors classified V segments as functional when productive rearrangements were above 56.7% and as segregating when the standard deviation between donors was above 5%. A statistical classification framework was developed to diagnose cytomegalovirus status using the catalog of TCR beta chain sequences. In a later analysis, V and J genes were assigned by comparing TCR nucleotide sequences against IMGT/GENE-DB human TR gene sequences. The TCRdist pipeline was used in a later analysis to assign CDR3 sequences and most-parsimonious VDJ recombination scenarios. A later analysis defined each TCR beta chain by its CDR3 amino acid sequence plus V-gene family, and excluded reads lacking a unique V-gene family. To address suspected cross-contamination and a sequencing artifact, a later analysis removed a few hundred highly shared, low-generation-probability nucleotide sequences. For each public chain, a later analysis derived a clonal expansion index from normalized ranks of inferred template counts within each repertoire. A later analysis computed generation probabilities with a VDJ recombination model fitted to out-of-frame rearrangements, and checked the results against IGoR. In a later analysis, TCR-TCR, TCR-HLA and TCR-CMV co-occurrence was scored with hypergeometric tests, and a repertoire-size bias correction was applied to TCR pairs. To estimate false discovery rates, a later analysis permuted the HLA or CMV assignments 20 times. A later analysis grouped co-occurring TCRs with DBSCAN, adding TCRdist sequence similarity when clustering within HLA-allele-positive subsets. For co-occurrence clustering, repertoires with fewer than 30,000 or more than 120,000 public chains were excluded, along with a handful of repertoires with anomalous nucleotide sharing. In its TCRdb copy, this immuneACCESS table keeps in-frame sequences only and misses some clones. Where compared with another copy, unresolved V genes explain less than half of these, and the others have no known cause. The D gene and trimming were derived from the DNA, and the V and J assignments and clone size from that table. For this sample there are 100,000 to 150,000 clones; approximately 74% appear just once. The leading ten clones occupy around 6.6% of the sample.

The cohort comprised several hundred healthy bone marrow donors. Cohort members were all nominally healthy when sampled, although unrecorded immune exposures were likely present. The donor was CMV seropositive and belonged to the group of 250 to 350 seropositive cohort members. Each donor provided a peripheral blood sample, and peripheral blood mononuclear cells were used for TCR beta sequencing. Genomic DNA extraction from the blood cell samples was performed with the Qiagen DNeasy Blood Extraction Kit. The sequencing input was PBMCs. This TCR was sampled from a man aged 35 to 55 in good health and CMV-seropositive. In this chain, TRBV10-3 is recombined with TRBJ1-2; 8 nucleotides in the junction match TRBD1. In nucleotides, the sequence is TGTGCCATCAGCCCGGACAGGGAGGTGGAAGGCTACACCTTC. This encodes CAISPDREVEGYTF.